This TCR beta chain was sequenced in a study of blood T cell repertoires in COVID-19. Study in general: Acute and convalescent COVID-19 samples came from the United States, Italy and Spain. The analysed material was cDNA or gDNA that came from T cells, B-cell-depleted T cells, or PBMCs.

Methods used by the authors: Estimates of nucleated cell counts were drawn from the amplification of reference gene primers. TCRdb's copy holds only in-frame clones and misses some; the assay was immunoSEQ multiplex PCR. The V and J calls and the clone size are those of that table, but D and trimming were determined from the DNA. The data show about 48,000 clones, with roughly 84% seen just once and 5.5% to 7% held by the top ten. The CDR3 spans 12 residues. Germline V gives CDR1 KGHSH, CDR2 LQKENI. Trimming removed 2 bases from V and 6 bases from J, with 7 bases in between. This TCR was sampled from a woman in her fifties or sixties with acute or convalescent COVID-19. Sequenced: peripheral blood. J is TRBJ1-1 and V is TRBV18; D is unresolved. The CDR3 sequence is CASSPTLAEAFF. DNA of the CDR3: TGTGCCAGCTCACCAACTTTAGCTGAAGCTTTCTTT.